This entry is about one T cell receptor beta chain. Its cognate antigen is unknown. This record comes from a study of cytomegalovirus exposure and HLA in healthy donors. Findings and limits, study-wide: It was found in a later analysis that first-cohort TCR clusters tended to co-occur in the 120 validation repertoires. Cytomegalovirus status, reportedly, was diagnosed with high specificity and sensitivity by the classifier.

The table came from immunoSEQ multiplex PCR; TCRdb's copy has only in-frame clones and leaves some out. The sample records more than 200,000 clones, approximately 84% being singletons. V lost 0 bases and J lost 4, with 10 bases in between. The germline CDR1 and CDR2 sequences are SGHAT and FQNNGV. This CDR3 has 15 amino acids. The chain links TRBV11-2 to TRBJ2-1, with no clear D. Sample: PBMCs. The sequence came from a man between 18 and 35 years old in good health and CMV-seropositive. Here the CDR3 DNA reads TGTGCCAGCAGCTTAGATCTAGGCGGATACAATGAGCAGTTCTTC. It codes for CASSLDLGGYNEQFF.